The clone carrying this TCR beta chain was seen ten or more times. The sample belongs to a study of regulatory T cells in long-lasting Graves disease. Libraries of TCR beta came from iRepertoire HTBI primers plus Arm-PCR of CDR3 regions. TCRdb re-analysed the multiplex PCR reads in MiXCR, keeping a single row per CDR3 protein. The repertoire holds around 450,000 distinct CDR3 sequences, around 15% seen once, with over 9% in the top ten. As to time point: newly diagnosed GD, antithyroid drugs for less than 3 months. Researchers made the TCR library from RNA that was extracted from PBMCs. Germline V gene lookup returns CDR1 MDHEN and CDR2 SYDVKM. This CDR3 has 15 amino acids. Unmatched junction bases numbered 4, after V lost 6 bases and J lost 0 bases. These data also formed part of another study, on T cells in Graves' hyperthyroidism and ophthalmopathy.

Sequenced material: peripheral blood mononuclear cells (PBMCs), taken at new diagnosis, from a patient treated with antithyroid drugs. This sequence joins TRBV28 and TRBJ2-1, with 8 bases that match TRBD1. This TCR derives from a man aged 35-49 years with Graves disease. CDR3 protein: CASRWTGSSYNEQFF. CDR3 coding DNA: TGTGCCAGCAGGTGGACAGGGAGCTCCTACAATGAGCAGTTCTTC.